This T cell receptor (beta chain) was captured by sequencing in a study of lymphopenia after photon versus proton radiotherapy. Only in-frame clones appear in the TCRdb table, and some are missing; sequencing was by immunoSEQ multiplex PCR. The data show tens of thousands of clones, around nine tenths seen once. Remarks on this clone: Its antigen remains unknown.

Findings and limits, study-wide: A bigger post-nadir fall in TCR diversity correlated inversely with survival time in deceased patients.

The CDR3 runs to 13 residues. Germline V gene lookup returns CDR1 MGHRA and CDR2 YSYEKL. The TCR was taken from a woman in her sixties or seventies with cholangiocarcinoma. Some clones in this sample may be carry-over from other donors' samples. The sequencing used peripheral blood, collected from a patient treated with proton-based radiotherapy. The chain is built from TRBV4-1 and TRBJ2-5; D is ambiguous. The J call may be incorrect, as the DNA end agrees better with TRBJ2-7. The CDR3 bases are TGCGCCAGCAGCCAAGGCAGGACCTACGAGCAGTACTTC. Protein: CASSQGRTYEQYF.